One sample yielded the 21 T cell receptor beta chains listed below, sequenced in a study of blood T cells in healthy people across ages. A second PCR of 7 to 11 cycles used a sample-barcoded 5' primer and a J-beta primer mix. In TCRdb, the 5' RACE reads were re-called with MiXCR into one record per CDR3 protein. The sample carries 2 million or so distinct CDR3 sequences, around 50% recorded once. The sequenced material came from blood. The receptor set was obtained from a woman aged 35 to 49 in good health.

As to this clonotype: This is likely a read error, given that the CDR3 carries no conserved phenylalanine or tryptophan at its end. This chain connects TRBV3-1 to TRBJ2-7, with D possibly being TRBD1 or TRBD2 (5 bases each). Germline V gene sequence: CDR1 LGHDT, CDR2 YNNKEL (reference sequence). The CDR3 spans 15 residues. Trimming removed 1 base at V and 1 base at J, with 11 bases between. The CDR3 loop is CASSQVPGPSYEQYL. DNA for the CDR3: TGTGCCAGCAGCCAAGTTCCGGGGCCATCCTACGAGCAGTACTTA.

V is TRBV4-1 and J is TRBJ2-7; D call uncertain. Germline CDR1 reads MGHRA; CDR2 reads YSYEKL. This CDR3 contains 12 residues. The germline V and J ends were trimmed by 1 base and 5 bases, with 6 bases remaining between them. CDR3: CASSQANDEQYF. The CDR3 DNA is TGCGCCAGCAGCCAAGCTAACGACGAGCAGTACTTC.

This clonotype was counted ten times or more. A single base separates this from a much larger clone, so it may be a read error. The chain uses TRBV29-1 and TRBJ2-1, with 7 positions matching TRBD2. The J call may be incorrect, as the DNA end agrees better with TRBJ2-7. The CDR3 totals 21 residues. Germline-derived CDR1 and CDR2 are SQVTM and ANQGSEA. The DNA for the CDR3 is TGCAGCGTTAGAAGGAGTGAGGTGTTGGGGGGGATAATGGGGTCCTACAATGAGCAGTACTTC. Amino acid sequence: CSVRRSEVLGGIMGSYNEQYF.

The chain is built from TRBV3-1 and TRBJ2-5; TRBD2 aligns across 9 bases. CDR3 length equals 14 residues. The germline gives CDR1 LGHDT, CDR2 YNNKEL (reference sequence). V lost 8 bases to trimming and J lost 4 bases; unmatched junction nucleotides: 8. CDR3 protein: CASSFRAGGETQYF. The CDR3 coding sequence is TGTGCCAGCTCATTTCGAGCGGGAGGAGAGACCCAGTACTTC.

The chain carries TRBV2 and TRBJ1-2, with TRBD1 identical over 11 bases. The junction had 9 bases not matched to a gene; V was cut back by 1 base and J by 8 bases. The length of the CDR3 is 16 residues. CDR1 and CDR2 (germline): SNHLY, FYNNEI. The CDR3 coding sequence is TGTGCCAGCAGTGAAGTAAGGACAGGGGGCTTGGGCGGCTACACCTTC. Its protein product is CASSEVRTGGLGGYTF.

This chain links TRBV6-2 or TRBV6-3 with TRBJ2-1; unclear D gene. Germline values: CDR1 MNHEY, CDR2 SVGEGT. This CDR3 is 18 amino acids long. V lost 5 bases, J lost 4 bases, and 24 bases lay in between. CDR3 in amino acids: CASSHLGVSGRLYNEQFF. The CDR3 DNA sequence: TGTGCCAGCAGTCACTTAGGCGTCTCAGGAAGACTTTACAATGAGCAGTTCTTC.

CDR3 in amino acids: CASSQDGRGLMGANVLTF. Here the CDR3 DNA reads TGCGCCAGCAGCCAAGACGGCAGGGGCCTCATGGGGGCCAACGTCCTGACTTTC. The chain employs TRBV4-3 and TRBJ2-6; D perhaps matches TRBD1 (6 bases). This CDR3 is built from 18 residues. The germline V gene has CDR1 LGHNA and CDR2 YSLEER. V lost 0 bases and J lost 4, with 16 bases in between.

Written as DNA, the CDR3 is TGTGCCAGCAGCTATGGGACCTACCCGCAGCGTCCTGAAGCTTTCTTT. The encoded protein is CASSYGTYPQRPEAFF. The chain recombines TRBV6-5 with TRBJ1-1, with a weak D call TRBD1 (5 bases). The length of the CDR3 is 16 residues. Trimming took off 6 bases at V and 6 bases at J, with 23 bases between the two ends. CDR1 is MNHEY, CDR2 SVGAGI, per germline.

Turning to this clonotype: Since a much larger clone is just one base distant, this may be a read error. The chain links TRBV2 to TRBJ2-5; 10 bases are a match to TRBD1. The end of the DNA fits TRBJ2-7 better, so the J call may be wrong. This CDR3 is 14 amino acids long. Looked up from germline, CDR1 is SNHLY and CDR2 is FYNNEI. The CDR3 coding sequence is TGTGCCAGCAGTGCGGGACAGGGGTTATACGAGCAGTACTTC. Translated: CASSAGQGLYEQYF.

The rearrangement uses TRBV6-5 and TRBJ2-7; 7 bases fit TRBD1. CDR1 and CDR2 (germline): MNHEY, SVGAGI. Trimming took 1 base from V and 2 from J; bases not matched to a gene: 8. CDR3 size: 16 residues. CDR3: CASSYFPDRPTYEQYF. The CDR3 DNA sequence: TGTGCCAGCAGTTACTTTCCGGACAGGCCGACCTACGAGCAGTACTTC.

This clonotype occurred once. The rearrangement joins TRBV4-2 to TRBJ1-2; tentatively, D is TRBD1 (5 bases). The germline V gene has CDR1 LGHNA and CDR2 YNFKEQ. Trimming removed 0 bases at V and 6 bases at J, with 14 bases between. CDR3 size: 15 residues. The DNA for the CDR3 is TGTGCCAGCAGCCAAGATCTTAGGGGCGTAAATGGCTACACCTTC. Its translation: CASSQDLRGVNGYTF.

Only a few counts were recorded for this clonotype. The rearrangement links TRBV7-9 to TRBJ2-5; 9 bases line up with TRBD1. Per the germline V gene, CDR1 is SEHNR and CDR2 is FQNEAQ (reference sequence). The CDR3 has 14 amino acids. V shed 5 bases, J shed 4 bases, and the junction held 5 bases outside the gene matches. The CDR3 loop reads CASSPRDRAETQYF. In DNA form, the CDR3 reads TGTGCCAGCAGCCCCCGGGACAGGGCAGAGACCCAGTACTTC. Full variable domain (outside the CDR3, taken from reference TRBV7-9 and TRBJ2-5): DTGVSQNPRHKITKRGQNVTFRCDPISEHNRLYWYRQTLGQGPEFLTYFQNEAQLEKSRLLSDRFSAERPKGSFSTLEIQRTEQGDSAMYLCASSPRDRAETQYFGPGTRLLVL.

This clonotype was found many times. J is TRBJ2-5 and V is TRBV29-1, with TRBD1 matching over 9 bases. The V gene's germline CDR1 is SQVTM and CDR2 ANQGSEA. Losses at the gene ends were 6 bases for V and 4 bases for J; bases not matched to a gene: 6. The CDR3 is 13 residues long. CDR3 in amino acids: CSVRQGGRETQYF. The CDR3 region has the DNA TGCAGCGTCAGACAGGGGGGAAGAGAGACCCAGTACTTC. The full variable domain, rest sourced from reference TRBV29-1 and TRBJ2-5, is SAVISQKPSRDICQRGTSLTIQCQVDSQVTMMFWYRQQPGQSLTLIATANQGSEATYESGFVIDKFPISRPNLTFSTLTVSNMSPEDSSIYLCSVRQGGRETQYFGPGTRLLVL.

This clonotype was seen a few times. This chain uses TRBV6-1 with TRBJ2-7, with D possibly matching TRBD1 (6 bases). The assigned J gene may be wrong: the sequence end matches TRBJ2-5 better. The CDR3 contains 13 residues. Looked up from germline, CDR1 is MNHNS and CDR2 is SASEGT. CDR3 protein: CASRAKGEETQYF. CDR3 sequence (DNA): TGTGCCAGCAGAGCAAAGGGGGAAGAGACCCAGTACTTC.

On this clonotype itself: This may be a read error: a much more frequent sequence differs by one nucleotide. The chain employs TRBV11-2 and TRBJ2-4; D is uncertain. The tail of the sequence fits TRBJ2-7 better, so the J call may be wrong. Germline V lookup: CDR1 SGHAT, CDR2 FQNNGV. This CDR3 spans 14 amino acids. The CDR3 nucleotides are TGTGCCAGCAGCGTAGATCTAGGATTCCGCGAGCAGTACTTC. The encoded protein is CASSVDLGFREQYF.

This clonotype was counted a few times. The rearrangement links TRBV27 to TRBJ2-4; no firm D call. Trimming left V 4 bases short and J 13 bases short, with 11 bases between. This CDR3 has 11 amino acids. Germline V gene sequence: CDR1 MNHEY, CDR2 SMNVEV (reference sequence). The CDR3 spells CASSSGRLQYF. As DNA, the CDR3 is TGTGCCAGCAGTTCGGGTAGGTTGCAGTACTTC.

This chain joins TRBV6-2 or TRBV6-3 and TRBJ2-5; D is undetermined. Germline V gene sequence: CDR1 MNHEY, CDR2 SVGEGT. V was cut by 10 bases and J by 5 bases, with 14 bases left in between. This CDR3 has 12 residues. The CDR3 sequence: CATTKFLETQYF. The CDR3 nucleotides read TGTGCCACCACGAAATTTCTGGAGACCCAGTACTTC.

In this sample, this clonotype turned up a few times. The chain joins TRBV20-1 to TRBJ2-3; tentative D call: TRBD1 (5 bases). The V gene's germline CDR1 is DFQATT and CDR2 SNEGSKA (reference sequence). The CDR3 has 15 residues. V was pared by 3 bases and J by 4 bases, with 17 bases between. The DNA of the CDR3 is TGCAGTGCTAGCACGCAGGGATCCCCCGCAGATACGCAGTATTTT. Amino acids: CSASTQGSPADTQYF.

This chain connects TRBV6-2 or TRBV6-3 to TRBJ2-3, with D possibly TRBD2 on 6 matching bases. CDR1 MNHEY and CDR2 SVGEGT come from the germline V gene. CDR3 length: 15 residues. The V end lost 5 bases, the J end lost 0 bases, and 12 bases lay between the germline ends. The CDR3 here is CASSALAPSTDTQYF. Written as DNA, the CDR3 is TGTGCCAGCAGTGCCCTAGCGCCTAGCACAGATACGCAGTATTTT.

The genes are TRBV6-2 or TRBV6-3 and TRBJ2-1, with 16 nucleotides matching TRBD2. J gave up 7 bases and V 6 bases, and 12 bases lay outside the gene matches. CDR1 and CDR2 from the germline V gene are MNHEY and SVGEGT. The CDR3 length is 18 residues. Written as DNA, the CDR3 is TGTGCCAGCAGCCAAAAACCGGGACTAGCGGGGGGGCAAAATGAGCAGTTCTTC. Its protein product is CASSQKPGLAGGQNEQFF.

CDR3 sequence reads: CASRSDRGWNEQFF. The CDR3 DNA follows: TGTGCCAGCAGATCGGACAGGGGATGGAATGAGCAGTTCTTC. This rearrangement joins TRBV5-4 to TRBJ2-1, with 9 bases that match TRBD1. The length of the CDR3 is 14 residues. Germline CDR1 reads SGHNT; CDR2 reads YYREEE (reference sequence). The junction had 7 bases not matched to a gene; V was cut back by 5 bases and J by 7 bases.